The clone carrying this T cell receptor (beta chain) is called medium-sized based on its frequency. Its specificity is not known. The missing CDR3 end, 3 residues past where the read stops, is filled in from the germline J gene. Sequenced by immunoSEQ multiplex PCR; TCRdb stores in-frame clones only, minus some. Here the sample table reports tens of thousands of clones. Germline loops: CDR1 SGHDT, CDR2 YYEEEE. The CDR3 sequence is 14 residues long. The V end was cut by 0 bases, the J end by 4 bases, with 10 bases between. This record belongs to a study of T cells in women clearing cervical HPV infection. Study at large: Case blood was drawn a median approximately 150 days after lesion detection. The study's findings and limits: CIN3+ cases had significantly higher TCR repertoire richness than controls, but evenness did not differ.

The sample was blood buffy coat. The origin of this receptor is a woman aged 18 to 75 with a cervical HPV16 infection that either progressed to CIN3+ or cleared (not recorded which). The genes are TRBV5-6 and TRBJ1-1, with D perhaps matching TRBD1 (5 bases). CDR3 sequence: CASSLGGGLTEAFF. The CDR3 bases that were read are TGTGCCAGCAGCTTGGGGGGCGGTCTCACTGAA.